Shown below are 20 T cell receptor beta chains from a single sample sequenced in a study of T-cell reconstitution after alpha-beta-depleted transplantation in children. The TCRbeta library was prepared with unique molecular identifiers. TCRdb ran MiXCR on the PCR reads and lists one entry per CDR3 protein. The sample includes approximately 500,000 distinct CDR3 sequences, roughly a tenth seen only once; the top ten take just over 2%. Sequenced here: PBMCs, sampled before TCRalphabeta/CD19-depleted stem cell transplant. Receptors originate from a child aged 2-15 years with inherited bone marrow failure, due to receive a stem cell transplant.

Only a few counts were recorded for this clonotype. The chain joins TRBV15 to TRBJ1-5; no definite D call. The V gene's germline CDR1 is LNHNV and CDR2 YYDKDF (reference sequence). V shed 8 bases and J shed 5 bases, with 16 bases lying between them. The CDR3 length is 14 residues. CDR3 amino acids: CATGYGDAYQPQHF. The CDR3, as DNA: TGTGCCACCGGTTACGGGGATGCATATCAGCCCCAGCATTTT.

This clonotype has a count of ten or more. V usage is TRBV20-1 and J usage is TRBJ2-1, with TRBD2 matching 13 bases. V dropped 5 bases and J dropped 7; count of bases not matched to a gene: 5. Germline V gene lookup returns CDR1 DFQATT and CDR2 SNEGSKA (reference sequence). This CDR3 is built from 14 residues. The DNA of the CDR3 is TGCAGTGCTTTACTAGCGGGAGGGGATAATGAGCAGTTCTTC. Amino acid sequence: CSALLAGGDNEQFF.

This clonotype was counted at least ten times. The chain uses TRBV6-6 and TRBJ1-4, with 8 bases that match TRBD1. This CDR3 spans 13 amino acids. After removal of 6 bases from V and 7 bases from J, the junction contained 4 bases not matched to a gene. Germline CDR1 reads MNHNY; CDR2 reads SVGAGI (reference sequence). This CDR3 is CASSRQGSEKLFF. As DNA, the CDR3 is TGTGCCAGCAGCCGACAGGGGTCTGAAAAACTGTTTTTT.

This clonotype came up many times. The chain carries TRBV12-3 or TRBV12-4 and TRBJ2-7, with 12 bases lining up with TRBD2. V gave up 6 bases and J gave up 4 bases; unmatched junction bases: 4. The CDR3 totals 14 residues. This CDR3 reads CASRRTSGNYEQYF. The CDR3 DNA reads as TGTGCCAGCAGAAGGACTAGCGGGAATTACGAGCAGTACTTC.

This clonotype was seen repeatedly, ten times or more. V gene TRBV19 combines with J gene TRBJ2-1; the D call may be TRBD1 or TRBD2 (5 bases each). Germline V gene data show CDR1 as LNHDA and CDR2 as SQIVND (reference sequence). The germline V and J ends were trimmed by 3 bases and 5 bases, with 14 bases remaining between them. This CDR3 is built from 15 residues. CDR3 sequence reads: CASSIRPGPHNEQFF. DNA of the CDR3: TGTGCCAGTAGTATCCGCCCGGGACCCCACAATGAGCAGTTCTTC. The variable domain in full, completed from reference TRBV19 and TRBJ2-1, reads DGGITQSPKYLFRKEGQNVTLSCEQNLNHDAMYWYRQDPGQGLRLIYYSQIVNDFQKGDIAEGYSVSREKKESFPLTVTSAQKNPTAFYLCASSIRPGPHNEQFFGPGTRLTVL.

This clonotype showed up many times. The chain employs TRBV7-9 and TRBJ2-7; TRBD1 matches at 8 bases. Trimming took 4 bases from V and 2 from J; bases not matched to a gene: 7. Germline CDR1 SEHNR, CDR2 FQNEAQ (reference sequence). The CDR3 has 15 residues. The CDR3 spells CASSSTGTGPYEQYF. DNA for the CDR3: TGTGCCAGCAGCTCTACCGGGACAGGCCCCTACGAGCAGTACTTC. Drawing the rest from reference TRBV7-9 and TRBJ2-7, the complete variable domain is DTGVSQNPRHKITKRGQNVTFRCDPISEHNRLYWYRQTLGQGPEFLTYFQNEAQLEKSRLLSDRFSAERPKGSFSTLEIQRTEQGDSAMYLCASSSTGTGPYEQYFGPGTRLTVT.

This clonotype was recorded many times. This chain uses TRBV7-2 with TRBJ2-7; no definite D call. V shed 5 bases and J shed 3 bases, with 8 bases lying between them. Per the germline V gene, CDR1 is SGHTA and CDR2 is FQGNSA. The CDR3 contains 12 residues. CDR3: CASSVTIYEQYF. As DNA, the CDR3 is TGTGCCAGCAGCGTAACCATCTACGAGCAGTACTTC.

This clonotype was counted ten times or more. The genes are TRBV5-1 and TRBJ1-2; 8 nucleotides align to TRBD1. Germline-derived CDR1 and CDR2 are SGHRS and YFSETQ. V shed 3 bases, J shed 8 bases, and the junction held 15 bases outside the gene matches. The CDR3 loop spans 16 amino acids. The CDR3 coding sequence is TGCGCCAGCAGCTACCAATCCCCGGACAGGGACCGAGGCTACACCTTC. It specifies CASSYQSPDRDRGYTF.

This clonotype was counted many times. This chain joins TRBV6-1 and TRBJ1-2; 9 bases are shared with TRBD1. Germline CDR1 reads MNHNS; CDR2 reads SASEGT. The CDR3 contains 15 residues. The V segment lost 7 bases and the J segment 4 bases; nucleotides outside the gene matches: 10. For the CDR3, the DNA is TGTGCCAGCACCGACCCTGGACAGGGGTCCTATGGCTACACCTTC. Its translation: CASTDPGQGSYGYTF.

The rearrangement links TRBV6-2 or TRBV6-3 to TRBJ2-1, with 8 bases lining up with TRBD2. V dropped 5 bases and J dropped 1; count of bases not matched to a gene: 13. Germline lookup yields CDR1 MNHEY and CDR2 SVGEGT. The CDR3 totals 18 residues. The CDR3 sequence is CASSDLTAGDRSYNEQFF. The CDR3 DNA sequence: TGTGCCAGCAGTGACTTAACAGCGGGAGACAGATCCTACAATGAGCAGTTCTTC.

This clonotype was picked up many times. The V gene is TRBV9, the J gene TRBJ2-7, with D maybe TRBD2 (5 bases). CDR1 and CDR2 (germline): SGDLS, YYNGEE. The CDR3 covers 14 residues. V was cut by 6 bases and J by 6 bases, with 19 bases left in between. The CDR3 loop reads CASNAGGEATEQYF. CDR3 in DNA: TGTGCCAGCAACGCTGGAGGAGAGGCGACCGAGCAGTACTTC.

This clonotype was observed many times. The rearrangement joins TRBV30 to TRBJ2-2; D possibly corresponds to TRBD2 (6 bases). The germline gives CDR1 GTSNPN, CDR2 SVGIG (reference sequence). Trimming took off 3 bases at V and 3 bases at J, with 11 bases between the two ends. CDR3 length equals 14 residues. The CDR3 sequence: CAWRAGTHTGELFF. The CDR3, as DNA: TGTGCCTGGAGGGCGGGGACCCACACCGGGGAGCTGTTTTTT.

This clonotype occurred many times. V and J are TRBV28 and TRBJ2-7; D unresolved. The CDR3 covers 14 residues. Germline V CDR1 and CDR2: MDHEN, SYDVKM. Trimming left V 5 bases short and J 1 base short, with 12 bases between. The CDR3 nucleotides are TGTGCCAGCAGTGAGGTTACAGCATCCTACGAGCAGTACTTC. It codes for CASSEVTASYEQYF.

This clonotype came up many times. The rearrangement joins TRBV27 to TRBJ1-2; D not certain. CDR1 and CDR2 (germline): MNHEY, SMNVEV (reference sequence). CDR3 size: 10 residues. Trimming took off 5 bases at V and 13 bases at J, with 11 bases between the two ends. This CDR3 is CASSPHISTF. The CDR3 bases are TGTGCCAGCAGTCCCCACATTAGCACCTTC.

This clonotype was detected only a few times. This chain connects TRBV15 to TRBJ2-2; a possible D gene is TRBD2 (5 bases). Germline assignment: CDR1 LNHNV and CDR2 YYDKDF (reference sequence). Trimming cost V 1 base and J 4 bases, with 10 bases left between them. This CDR3 is built from 15 residues. The DNA of the CDR3 is TGTGCCACCAGCAGAGGACGGGGATTCACCGGGGAGCTGTTTTTT. It translates to CATSRGRGFTGELFF.

To note about this clonotype: A single base separates this from a much larger clone, so it may be a read error. CDR3 sequence: CASSEVGVTPYEQYF. As DNA, the CDR3 is TGTGCCAGCAGCGAGGTGGGGGTTACCCCCTACGAGCAGTACTTC. The chain uses TRBV6-1 and TRBJ2-7; D assignment may be TRBD1 or TRBD2 (5 bases each). The germline gives CDR1 MNHNS, CDR2 SASEGT. V gave up 6 bases and J gave up 2 bases, with 17 bases separating them. The CDR3 runs 15 residues.

This clonotype was seen many times. This chain links TRBV27 with TRBJ2-3; no clear D. Germline CDR1 reads MNHEY; CDR2 reads SMNVEV (reference sequence). Trimming took 3 bases from V and 5 from J, leaving 12 bases between them. The CDR3 has 14 residues. CDR3 loop: CASSLFAVGDTQYF. In DNA, the CDR3 is TGTGCCAGCAGTTTGTTCGCGGTTGGAGATACGCAGTATTTT.

This clonotype was counted many times. The chain is built from TRBV4-1 and TRBJ2-1; 7 nucleotides line up with TRBD2. V dropped 2 bases and J dropped 7; count of bases not matched to a gene: 20. The CDR3 has 19 residues. Germline CDR1 reads MGHRA; CDR2 reads YSYEKL. CDR3 sequence: CASSQTHPGTFGTTNEQFF. CDR3 bases: TGCGCCAGCAGCCAAACTCACCCAGGAACGTTCGGGACTACGAATGAGCAGTTCTTC.

The sample holds many counts of this clonotype. The chain recombines TRBV6-2 or TRBV6-3 with TRBJ2-2; TRBD2 aligns across 8 bases. The CDR3 runs to 15 residues. The J segment lost 5 bases and the V segment lost 7 bases, leaving 9 bases of the junction unmatched. Per germline, CDR1 MNHEY and CDR2 SVGEGT. CDR3 protein: CASTKGAGETGELFF. The DNA of the CDR3 is TGTGCCAGCACTAAGGGAGCGGGAGAGACCGGGGAGCTGTTTTTT.

V gene TRBV5-1 combines with J gene TRBJ2-7; 8 bases fit TRBD2. The CDR3 sequence is 16 residues long. Germline CDR1 is SGHRS and CDR2 is YFSETQ. V dropped 0 bases and J dropped 2; count of bases not matched to a gene: 7. As DNA, the CDR3 is TGCGCCAGCAGCTTGGCCACGGGGGGGTCCGCCTACGAGCAGTACTTC. It codes for CASSLATGGSAYEQYF.